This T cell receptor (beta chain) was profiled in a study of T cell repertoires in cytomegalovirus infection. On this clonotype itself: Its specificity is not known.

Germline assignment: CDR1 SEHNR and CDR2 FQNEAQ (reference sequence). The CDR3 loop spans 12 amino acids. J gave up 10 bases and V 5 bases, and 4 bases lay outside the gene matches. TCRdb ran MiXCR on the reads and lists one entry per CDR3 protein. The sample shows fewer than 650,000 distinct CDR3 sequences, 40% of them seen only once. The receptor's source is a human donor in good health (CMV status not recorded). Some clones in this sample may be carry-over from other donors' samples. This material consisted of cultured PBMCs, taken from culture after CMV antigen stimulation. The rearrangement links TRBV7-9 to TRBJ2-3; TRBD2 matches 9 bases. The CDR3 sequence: CASSPGTSSQYF. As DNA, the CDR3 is TGTGCCAGCAGCCCTGGGACTAGCTCGCAGTATTTT.